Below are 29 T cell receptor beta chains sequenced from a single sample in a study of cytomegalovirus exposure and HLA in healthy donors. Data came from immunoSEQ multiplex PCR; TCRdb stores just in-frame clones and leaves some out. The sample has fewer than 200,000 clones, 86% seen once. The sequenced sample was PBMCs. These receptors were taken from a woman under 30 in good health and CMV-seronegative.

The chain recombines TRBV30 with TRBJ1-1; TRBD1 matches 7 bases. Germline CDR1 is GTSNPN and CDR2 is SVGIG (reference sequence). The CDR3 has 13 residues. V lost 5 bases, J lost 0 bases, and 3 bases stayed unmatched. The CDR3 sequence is CAWARGMNTEAFF. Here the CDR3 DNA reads TGTGCCTGGGCCAGGGGGATGAACACTGAAGCTTTCTTT.

This CDR3 reads CASTGTGGNYGYTF. CDR3 DNA sequence: TGTGCCAGCACTGGGACAGGGGGCAACTATGGCTACACCTTC. The chain uses TRBV6-6 and TRBJ1-2, with 12 bases aligning to TRBD1. Germline CDR1 is MNHNY and CDR2 is SVGAGI (reference sequence). Trimming at V came to 7 bases and at J to 2 bases, leaving 2 bases not matched to a gene. There are 14 residues in the CDR3.

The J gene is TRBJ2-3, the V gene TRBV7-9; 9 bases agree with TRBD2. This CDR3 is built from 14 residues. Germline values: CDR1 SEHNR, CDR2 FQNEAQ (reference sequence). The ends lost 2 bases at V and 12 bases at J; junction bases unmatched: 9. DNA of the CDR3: TGTGCCAGCAGCTTATTACAACCGGGACTAGCACAGTATTTT. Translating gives CASSLLQPGLAQYF.

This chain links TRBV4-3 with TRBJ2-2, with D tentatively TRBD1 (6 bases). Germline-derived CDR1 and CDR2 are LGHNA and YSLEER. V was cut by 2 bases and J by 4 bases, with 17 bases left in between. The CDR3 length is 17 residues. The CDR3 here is CASSQTPGEIGTGELFF. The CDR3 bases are TGCGCCAGCAGCCAAACGCCAGGGGAGATAGGCACCGGGGAGCTGTTTTTT.

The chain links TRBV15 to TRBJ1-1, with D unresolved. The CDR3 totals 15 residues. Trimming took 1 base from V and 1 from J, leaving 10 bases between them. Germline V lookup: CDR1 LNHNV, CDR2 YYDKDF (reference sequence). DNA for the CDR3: TGTGCCACCAGCAGAGTGACGGAGCAGAACACTGAAGCTTTCTTT. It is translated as CATSRVTEQNTEAFF.

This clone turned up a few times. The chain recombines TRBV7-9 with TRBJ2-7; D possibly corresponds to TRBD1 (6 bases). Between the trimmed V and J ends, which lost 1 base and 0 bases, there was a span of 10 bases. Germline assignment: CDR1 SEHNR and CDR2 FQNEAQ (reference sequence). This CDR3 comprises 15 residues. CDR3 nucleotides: TGTGCCAGCAGCTTAGAGACAGGAGCCTCCTACGAGCAGTACTTC. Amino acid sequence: CASSLETGASYEQYF.

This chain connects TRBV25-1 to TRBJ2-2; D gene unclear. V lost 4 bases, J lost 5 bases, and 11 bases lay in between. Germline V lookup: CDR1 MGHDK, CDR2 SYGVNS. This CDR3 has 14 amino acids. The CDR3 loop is CASSGPQKTGELFF. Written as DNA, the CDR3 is TGTGCCAGCAGTGGCCCTCAGAAGACCGGGGAGCTGTTTTTT.

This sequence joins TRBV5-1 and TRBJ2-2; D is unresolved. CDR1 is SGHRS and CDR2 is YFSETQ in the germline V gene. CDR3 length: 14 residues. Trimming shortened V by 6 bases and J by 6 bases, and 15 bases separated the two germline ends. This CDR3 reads CASTSLVGAGELFF. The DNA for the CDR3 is TGCGCCAGCACCTCACTGGTGGGCGCCGGGGAGCTGTTTTTT.

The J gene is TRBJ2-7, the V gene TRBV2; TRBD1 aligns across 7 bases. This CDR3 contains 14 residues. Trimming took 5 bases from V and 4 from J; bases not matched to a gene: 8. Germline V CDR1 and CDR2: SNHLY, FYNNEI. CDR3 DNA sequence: TGTGCCAGCAGTCCGGACAGGAGTGCGTACGAGCAGTACTTC. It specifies CASSPDRSAYEQYF.

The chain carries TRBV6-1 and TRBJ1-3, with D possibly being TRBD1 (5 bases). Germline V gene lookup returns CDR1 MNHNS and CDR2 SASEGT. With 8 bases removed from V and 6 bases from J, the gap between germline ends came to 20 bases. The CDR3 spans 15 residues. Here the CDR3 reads CASFFGGGSENTIYF. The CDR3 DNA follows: TGTGCCAGCTTCTTCGGCGGGGGTTCGGAAAACACCATATATTTT.

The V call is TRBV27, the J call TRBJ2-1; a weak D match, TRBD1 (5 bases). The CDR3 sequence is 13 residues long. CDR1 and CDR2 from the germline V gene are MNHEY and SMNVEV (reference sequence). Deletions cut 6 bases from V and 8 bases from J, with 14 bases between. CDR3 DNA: TGTGCCAGCAGAAGGGGCTTGGTCGATGAGCAGTTCTTC. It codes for CASRRGLVDEQFF.

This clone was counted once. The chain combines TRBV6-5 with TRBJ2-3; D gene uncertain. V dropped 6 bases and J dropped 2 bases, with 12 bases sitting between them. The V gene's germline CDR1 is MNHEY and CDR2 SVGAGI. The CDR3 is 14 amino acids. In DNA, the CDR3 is TGTGCCAGCAGCACGCTTAGATTCACAGATACGCAGTATTTT. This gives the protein CASSTLRFTDTQYF.

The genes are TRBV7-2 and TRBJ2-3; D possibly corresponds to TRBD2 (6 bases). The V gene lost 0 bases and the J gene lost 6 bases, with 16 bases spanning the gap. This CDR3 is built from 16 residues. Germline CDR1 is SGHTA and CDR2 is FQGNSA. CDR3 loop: CASSLARRGPTDTQYF. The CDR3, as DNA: TGTGCCAGCAGCTTAGCGCGGAGGGGCCCCACGGATACGCAGTATTTT.

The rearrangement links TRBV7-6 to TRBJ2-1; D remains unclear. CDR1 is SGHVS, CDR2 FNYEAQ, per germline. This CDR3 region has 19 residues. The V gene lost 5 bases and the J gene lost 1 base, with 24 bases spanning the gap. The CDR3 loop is CASSVVKIQVFGSYNEQFF. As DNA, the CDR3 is TGTGCCAGCAGCGTGGTTAAAATACAAGTTTTCGGGTCCTACAATGAGCAGTTCTTC.

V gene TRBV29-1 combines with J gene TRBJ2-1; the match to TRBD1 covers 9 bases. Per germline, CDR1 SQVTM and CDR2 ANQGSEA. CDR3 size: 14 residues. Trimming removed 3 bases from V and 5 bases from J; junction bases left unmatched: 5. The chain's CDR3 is CSVDGTGYNNEQFF. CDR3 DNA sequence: TGCAGCGTTGACGGGACAGGGTATAACAATGAGCAGTTCTTC.

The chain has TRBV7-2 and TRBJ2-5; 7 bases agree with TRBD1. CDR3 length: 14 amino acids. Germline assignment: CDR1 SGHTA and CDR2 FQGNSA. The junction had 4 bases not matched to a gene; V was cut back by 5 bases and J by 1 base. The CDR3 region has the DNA TGTGCCAGCAGCCCACAGGGGTCCCAAGAGACCCAGTACTTC. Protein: CASSPQGSQETQYF.

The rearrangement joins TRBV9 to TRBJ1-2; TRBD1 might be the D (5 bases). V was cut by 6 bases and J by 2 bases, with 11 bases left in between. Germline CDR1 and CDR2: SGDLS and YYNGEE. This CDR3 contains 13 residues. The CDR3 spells CASKQGGNYGYTF. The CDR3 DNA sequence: TGTGCCAGCAAGCAGGGAGGAAACTATGGCTACACCTTC.

In DNA form, the CDR3 reads TGTGCCAGCTCACTTCAGGGCGGCTACAATGAGCAGTTCTTC. It specifies CASSLQGGYNEQFF. This rearrangement joins TRBV18 to TRBJ2-1, with D perhaps TRBD1 (5 bases). The germline gives CDR1 KGHSH, CDR2 LQKENI. The CDR3 length is 14 residues. Trimming shortened V by 4 bases and J by 3 bases, and 10 bases separated the two germline ends.

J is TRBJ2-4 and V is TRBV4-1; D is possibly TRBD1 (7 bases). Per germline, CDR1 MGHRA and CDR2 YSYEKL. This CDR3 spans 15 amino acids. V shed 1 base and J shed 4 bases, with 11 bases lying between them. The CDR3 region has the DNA TGCGCCAGCAGCCAAGGGGCAGGGGGGAAAAACATTCAGTACTTC. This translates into CASSQGAGGKNIQYF.

The CDR3 DNA sequence: TGTGCCAGCAGCTTGGGGACAGGGGGCTATAGAACAGATACGCAGTATTTT. It is translated as CASSLGTGGYRTDTQYF. This chain connects TRBV7-8 to TRBJ2-3; 12 bases agree with TRBD1. Germline CDR1 SGHVS, CDR2 FQNEAQ. The CDR3 consists of 17 residues. V was clipped by 3 bases and J by 3 bases; unmatched bases: 7.

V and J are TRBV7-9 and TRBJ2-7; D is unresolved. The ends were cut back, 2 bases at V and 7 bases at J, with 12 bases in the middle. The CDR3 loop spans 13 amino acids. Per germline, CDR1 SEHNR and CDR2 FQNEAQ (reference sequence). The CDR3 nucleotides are TGTGCCAGCAGCTTAACCCCTACTACGGAGCAGTACTTC. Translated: CASSLTPTTEQYF.

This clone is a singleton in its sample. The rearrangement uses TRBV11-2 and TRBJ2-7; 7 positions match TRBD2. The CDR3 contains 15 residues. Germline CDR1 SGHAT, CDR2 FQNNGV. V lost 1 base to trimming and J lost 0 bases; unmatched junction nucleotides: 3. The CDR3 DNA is TGTGCCAGCAGCTTAGGGGGGGGACTCTCCTACGAGCAGTACTTC. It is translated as CASSLGGGLSYEQYF. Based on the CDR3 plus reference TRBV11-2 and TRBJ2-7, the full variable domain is EAGVAQSPRYKIIEKRQSVAFWCNPISGHATLYWYQQILGQGPKLLIQFQNNGVVDDSQLPKDRFSAERLKGVDSTLKIQPAKLEDSAVYLCASSLGGGLSYEQYFGPGTRLTVT.

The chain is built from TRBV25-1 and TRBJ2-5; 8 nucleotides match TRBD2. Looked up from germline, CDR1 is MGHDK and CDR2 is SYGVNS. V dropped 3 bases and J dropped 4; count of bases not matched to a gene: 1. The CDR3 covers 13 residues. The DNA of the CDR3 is TGTGCCAGCAGTGAGAGCGGGAGAGAGACCCAGTACTTC. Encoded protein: CASSESGRETQYF.

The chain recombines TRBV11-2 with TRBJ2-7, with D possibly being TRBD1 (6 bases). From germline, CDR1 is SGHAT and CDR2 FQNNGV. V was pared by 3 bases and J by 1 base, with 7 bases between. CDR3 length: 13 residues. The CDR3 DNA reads TGTGCCAGCAGCTTTGACAGGTCCTACGAGCAGTACTTC. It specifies CASSFDRSYEQYF.

The CDR3: CAWSGRGRKVEAFF. The CDR3 coding sequence is TGTGCCTGGAGTGGAAGGGGCAGAAAAGTTGAAGCTTTCTTT. The J gene is TRBJ1-1, the V gene TRBV30, with D possibly TRBD1 on 5 matching bases. The germline gives CDR1 GTSNPN, CDR2 SVGIG (reference sequence). CDR3 length: 14 amino acids. Trimming removed 1 base at V and 7 bases at J, with 16 bases between.

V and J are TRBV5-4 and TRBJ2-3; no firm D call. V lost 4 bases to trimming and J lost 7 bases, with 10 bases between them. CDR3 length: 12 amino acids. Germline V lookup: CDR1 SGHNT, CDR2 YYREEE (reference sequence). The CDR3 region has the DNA TGTGCCAGCAGCGATAAGGAGAATACGCAGTATTTT. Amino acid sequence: CASSDKENTQYF.

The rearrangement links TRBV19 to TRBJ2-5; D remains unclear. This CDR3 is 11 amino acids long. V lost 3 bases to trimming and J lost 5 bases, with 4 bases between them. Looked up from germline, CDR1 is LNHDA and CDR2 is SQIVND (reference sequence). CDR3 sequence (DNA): TGTGCCAGTAGTATGTATGAGACCCAGTACTTC. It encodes CASSMYETQYF.

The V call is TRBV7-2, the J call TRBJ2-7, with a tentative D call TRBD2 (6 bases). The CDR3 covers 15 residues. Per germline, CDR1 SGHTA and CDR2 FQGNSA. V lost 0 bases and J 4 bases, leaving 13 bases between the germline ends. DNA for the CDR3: TGTGCCAGCAGCTTAGCCGGGCGGGAACCTTACGAGCAGTACTTC. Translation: CASSLAGREPYEQYF. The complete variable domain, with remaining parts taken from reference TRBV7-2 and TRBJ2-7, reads GAGVSQSPSNKVTEKGKDVELRCDPISGHTALYWYRQSLGQGLEFLIYFQGNSAPDKSGLPSDRFSAERTGGSVSTLTIQRTQQEDSAVYLCASSLAGREPYEQYFGPGTRLTVT.

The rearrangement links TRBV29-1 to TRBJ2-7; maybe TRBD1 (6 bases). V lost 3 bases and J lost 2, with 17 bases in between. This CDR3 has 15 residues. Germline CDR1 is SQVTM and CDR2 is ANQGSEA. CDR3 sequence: CSVEGLGDTAYEQYF. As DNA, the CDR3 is TGCAGCGTTGAGGGGTTGGGGGACACAGCCTACGAGCAGTACTTC.